This T cell receptor beta chain was sequenced during a study of blood T cell repertoires in COVID-19. Profiling relied on immunoSEQ multiplex PCR, and the TCRdb table lists in-frame clones only, not all of them. The sample consists of some 220,000 clones, 82% of them appearing once. Germline lookup yields CDR1 SGHTA and CDR2 FQGNSA. Trimming removed 1 base at V and 5 bases at J, with 9 bases between. This CDR3 has 13 amino acids. Followed over time, Seattle patients had been enrolled while infection was active. Sequences were obtained from peripheral blood. The TCR comes from a woman aged 70-85 years with COVID-19, enrolled during active disease. The chain is built from TRBV7-2 and TRBJ2-7; weak D call: TRBD1 (6 bases). The CDR3 here is CASSLEGQDEQYF. The CDR3 region has the DNA TGTGCCAGCAGCTTAGAGGGACAAGACGAGCAGTACTTC.